The 12 T cell receptor beta chains presented below share a single source sample, sequenced in a study of OX40 agonist ivuxolimab in advanced cancers. The table came from immunoSEQ multiplex PCR; TCRdb's copy has only in-frame clones and leaves some out. The table includes 120,000 or so clones, about 92% detected once. The source material was CD4+ or CD8+ T cells sorted from blood, sampled in a trial of the OX40 agonist ivuxolimab. The receptors come from an adult with an advanced solid tumor such as melanoma, head and neck, liver or kidney cancer.

The chain recombines TRBV7-2 with TRBJ2-5; maybe TRBD2 (5 bases). V lost 1 base, J lost 3 bases, and 9 bases lay in between. The CDR3 spans 14 residues. The V gene's germline CDR1 is SGHTA and CDR2 FQGNSA. CDR3 in DNA: TGTGCCAGCAGCTTAGGGCAGGAGGAAGAGACCCAGTACTTC. Amino acids: CASSLGQEEETQYF.

CDR3 loop: CASINPPNTEAFF. The CDR3 region has the DNA TGTGCCAGCATTAACCCCCCGAACACTGAAGCTTTCTTT. The chain carries TRBV6-5 and TRBJ1-1; no clear D gene. CDR1 and CDR2 from the germline V gene are MNHEY and SVGAGI. Trimming took 7 bases from V and 1 from J, leaving 10 bases between them. There are 13 residues in the CDR3.

This chain uses TRBV2 with TRBJ1-1; the match to TRBD1 covers 8 bases. Germline values: CDR1 SNHLY, CDR2 FYNNEI. The CDR3 has 12 amino acids. The V gene end was trimmed by 11 bases and the J gene end by 1 base; junction bases not matched to a gene: 3. CDR3 loop: CAGDRGNTEAFF. CDR3 nucleotides: TGTGCCGGAGACAGGGGGAACACTGAAGCTTTCTTT. Looking up the rest from reference TRBV2 and TRBJ1-1 gives the full variable domain: EPEVTQTPSHQVTQMGQEVILRCVPISNHLYFYWYRQILGQKVEFLVSFYNNEISEKSEIFDDQFSVERPDGSNFTLKIRSTKLEDSAMYFCAGDRGNTEAFFGQGTRLTVV.

The chain couples TRBV9 to TRBJ2-2, with D possibly TRBD1 on 5 matching bases. This CDR3 region has 14 residues. Trimming took 2 bases from V and 6 from J, leaving 11 bases between them. Germline V lookup: CDR1 SGDLS, CDR2 YYNGEE. The CDR3 loop reads CASSVRVWSGELFF. The CDR3 nucleotides are TGTGCCAGCAGCGTCAGGGTCTGGTCCGGGGAGCTGTTTTTT.

V usage is TRBV10-3 and J usage is TRBJ2-5; perhaps D is TRBD1 or TRBD2 (6 bases each). Germline lookup yields CDR1 ENHRY and CDR2 SYGVKD. Trimming removed 1 base from V and 4 bases from J, with 10 bases in between. The CDR3 sequence is 14 residues long. CDR3 DNA sequence: TGTGCCATCAGTGAGTGGGGGGCCGGAGAGACCCAGTACTTC. Encoded protein: CAISEWGAGETQYF.

The chain has TRBV7-9 and TRBJ1-4, with no clear D. Deletions cut 8 bases from V and 7 bases from J, with 11 bases between. This CDR3 comprises 12 residues. In germline, CDR1 is SEHNR, CDR2 FQNEAQ (reference sequence). CDR3 nucleotides: TGTGCCAGCGTACCGGATGGTGAAAAACTGTTTTTT. The encoded protein is CASVPDGEKLFF.

J is TRBJ1-4 and V is TRBV4-3, with D perhaps TRBD1 (6 bases). V was pared by 2 bases and J by 2 bases, with 12 bases between. Germline V gene sequence: CDR1 LGHNA, CDR2 YSLEER. This CDR3 spans 16 amino acids. The CDR3 here is CASSQKNRVTNEKLFF. The CDR3 coding sequence is TGCGCCAGCAGCCAAAAAAACAGGGTCACTAATGAAAAACTGTTTTTT.

The CDR3 DNA is TGTGCCTGGGGAAAGCGGGAGGGGGAGCAGTACTTC. Protein product: CAWGKREGEQYF. The rearrangement joins TRBV30 to TRBJ2-7; 10 nucleotides agree with TRBD2. The CDR3 runs 12 residues. After removal of 5 bases from V and 7 bases from J, the junction contained 5 bases not matched to a gene. Germline CDR1 is GTSNPN and CDR2 is SVGIG (reference sequence).

The rearrangement uses TRBV7-2 and TRBJ1-3; no clear D. The CDR3 is 13 amino acids. V was clipped by 3 bases and J by 4 bases, with 7 bases between them. The germline V gene has CDR1 SGHTA and CDR2 FQGNSA. CDR3 nucleotide sequence: TGTGCCAGCAGCTTGGAAGCCGGAAACACCATATATTTT. It is translated as CASSLEAGNTIYF.

This chain uses TRBV9 with TRBJ1-4; D is unresolved. This CDR3 region has 14 residues. Germline CDR1 and CDR2: SGDLS and YYNGEE. With 4 bases removed from V and 6 bases from J, the gap between germline ends came to 13 bases. The CDR3 sequence: CASSPRDRDEKLFF. The CDR3 nucleotides read TGTGCCAGCAGCCCCCGGGATCGGGATGAAAAACTGTTTTTT.

The V and J genes are TRBV6-1 and TRBJ2-4; D possibly matches TRBD1 or TRBD2 (7 bases each). The CDR3 totals 13 residues. Trimming removed 4 bases from V and 8 bases from J, with 12 bases in between. Germline CDR1 and CDR2: MNHNS and SASEGT. CDR3: CASSVTGRDIQYF. The CDR3 nucleotides read TGTGCCAGCAGTGTGACAGGGAGGGACATTCAGTACTTC.

CDR3 DNA sequence: TGTGCCAGCAGCTTGGGGGCGGGGGGTGGCAATGAGCAGTTCTTC. Translated: CASSLGAGGGNEQFF. The chain is built from TRBV5-4 and TRBJ2-1; 8 bases line up with TRBD2. V shed 0 bases, J shed 6 bases, and the junction held 5 bases outside the gene matches. CDR1 and CDR2 (germline): SGHNT, YYREEE (reference sequence). The CDR3 contains 15 residues.